This is a list of T cell receptor beta chains from one sample in a study of T cells after yellow fever vaccination. TCRdb passed the 5' RACE reads through MiXCR, listing each CDR3 protein once. The sample has hundreds of thousands of distinct CDR3 sequences, roughly a sixth seen once. This specimen was PBMCs, taken before the yellow fever booster vaccination. The receptor source for this set is a man younger than 35 who received the YFV17D yellow fever vaccine. The CDR3 runs from the conserved cysteine through the conserved F or W. Fields, in order: V gene, CDR3 length, D gene, J gene, clone size, CDR3 DNA, CDR3 protein. D genes are given only for firm matches. Size values are once, few and many counts, or a class for expanded clones, and some rows have none.

TRBV5-1	17	TRBD2	TRBJ2-1	-	TGCGCCAGCAGCTTGGAACCGGCGGGGGTTTCCTACAATGAGCAGTTCTTC	CASSLEPAGVSYNEQFF
TRBV24-1	13	-	TRBJ1-4	few	TGTGCCACCAGTCCCAGGGTCTATGAAAAACTGTTTTTT	CATSPRVYEKLFF
TRBV11-2	12	-	TRBJ2-3	few	TGTGCCAGCAGCTCGGGCTCAGATACGCAGTATTTT	CASSSGSDTQYF
TRBV5-1	17	-	TRBJ2-3	-	TGCGCCAGCAGCTTGCTTTCGGCTACAAGTAAAACAGATACGCAGTATTTT	CASSLLSATSKTDTQYF
TRBV18	15	TRBD2	TRBJ2-5	-	TGTGCCAGCTCACCACCGTCGGGGGGAGAAGAGACCCAGTACTTC	CASSPPSGGEETQYF
TRBV9	16	TRBD1	TRBJ2-7	-	TGTGCCAGCAGCGATAGGGGGACAGGCTTCCCCTACGAGCAGTACTTC	CASSDRGTGFPYEQYF
TRBV7-3	13	-	TRBJ2-3	-	TGTGCCAGCAGCTCGGGGGCTGCAGATACGCAGTATTTT	CASSSGAADTQYF
TRBV6-6	11	-	TRBJ2-3	few	TGTGCCAGCAACGCTCCAGATACGCAGTATTTT	CASNAPDTQYF
TRBV12-5	12	-	TRBJ2-7	-	TGTGCTACCGCGGGCAGGGAGTACGAGCAGTACTTC	CATAGREYEQYF
TRBV30	13	-	TRBJ2-5	-	TGTGCCTGGAGTGTACAACTTGGAGAGACCCAGTACTTC	CAWSVQLGETQYF
TRBV7-2	16	TRBD2	TRBJ2-1	-	TGTGCCAGCAGCTTAGTTGGGACTAGCGGGGGCAATGAGCAGTTCTTC	CASSLVGTSGGNEQFF
TRBV12-3/TRBV12-4	16	TRBD1	TRBJ2-2	-	TGTGCCAGCAGTCCTACCCTTGACAGGGACACCGGGGAGCTGTTTTTT	CASSPTLDRDTGELFF
TRBV7-3	15	TRBD2	TRBJ2-1	-	TGTGCCAGCAGCTCGGTAGCGGGGGGGCTGGGTGAGCAGTTCTTC	CASSSVAGGLGEQFF
TRBV29-1	12	TRBD1	TRBJ2-5	many	TGCAGCGTTGGGCAGGGGGAAGAGACCCAGTACTTC	CSVGQGEETQYF
TRBV15	15	-	TRBJ2-5	few	TGTGCCACCAGCACGAAAGTCAGGACGATCGAGACCCAGTACTTC	CATSTKVRTIETQYF
TRBV5-1	15	-	TRBJ2-1	-	TGCGCCAGCAGCGTCGAGGAGGGCTCCTACAATGAGCAGTTCTTC	CASSVEEGSYNEQFF
TRBV27	16	-	TRBJ2-7	-	TGTGCCAGCAGCCAAAAAGCACGGGGCGCGTCCTACGAGCAGTACTTC	CASSQKARGASYEQYF
TRBV10-1	13	-	TRBJ2-2	-	TGCGCCAGCATGGGGTCCTACACCGGGGAGCTGTTTTTT	CASMGSYTGELFF
TRBV28	14	TRBD1	TRBJ1-5	-	TGTGCCAGCAGTCCAGACAGGGAGGACCAGCCCCAGCATTTT	CASSPDREDQPQHF
TRBV29-1	14	-	TRBJ1-1	-	TGCAGCGTTGACTTGGCAGGAAAGAACACTGAAGCTTTCTTT	CSVDLAGKNTEAFF
TRBV9	16	-	TRBJ1-4	few	TGTGCCAGCAGCGTAGCTTCTTCCGCAGGGAAGGAAAAACTGTTTTTT	CASSVASSAGKEKLFF
TRBV7-6	14	-	TRBJ2-3	-	TGTGCCAGCAGCCCCAGCCCGGGCACCAATACGCAGTATTTT	CASSPSPGTNTQYF
TRBV19	14	-	TRBJ2-7	-	TGTGCCAGTAGTACGGCTGCCGACTCCTACGAGCAGTACTTC	CASSTAADSYEQYF
TRBV6-2/TRBV6-3	15	TRBD2	TRBJ2-3	-	TGTGCCAGCAGTCTAACTAGCGGGGCCGGAGATACGCAGTATTTT	CASSLTSGAGDTQYF
TRBV2	13	-	TRBJ2-7	-	TGTGCCAGCCTACAGGTTAGCTCCTACGAGCAGTACTTC	CASLQVSSYEQYF
TRBV5-6	14	-	TRBJ2-2	-	TGTGCCAGCAGCTTGGTCATCTCCACCGGGGAGCTGTTTTTT	CASSLVISTGELFF
TRBV15	15	-	TRBJ2-3	few	TGTGCCACCAGCAGAACAGGGCGGGGGTTTGATACGCAGTATTTT	CATSRTGRGFDTQYF
TRBV24-1	14	-	TRBJ2-2	-	TGTGCCACCAGTGATTTGCGTTCCACCGGGGAGCTGTTTTTT	CATSDLRSTGELFF
TRBV3-1	14	-	TRBJ1-3	-	TGTGCCAGCAGCCCCACAGACTCTGGAAACACCATATATTTT	CASSPTDSGNTIYF
TRBV5-1	14	-	TRBJ2-7	few	TGCGCCAGCAGCTTGAGGGGGACGATCTACGAGCAGTACTTC	CASSLRGTIYEQYF
TRBV25-1	16	-	TRBJ2-5	-	TGTGCCAGCAGTGAATATAATGGGGGTTACACGGAGACCCAGTACTTC	CASSEYNGGYTETQYF
TRBV6-2/TRBV6-3	13	-	TRBJ1-5	-	TGTGCCAGCACCCAATGGGGGGATCAGCCCCAGCATTTT	CASTQWGDQPQHF
TRBV20-1	13	-	TRBJ2-3	few	TGCAGTGCTAGTCCCGGGTTCGCAGATACGCAGTATTTT	CSASPGFADTQYF
TRBV7-8	16	TRBD2	TRBJ2-1	-	TGTGCCAGCAGCGCCCTTAGCGGGGGGGCCGGTGGTGAGCAGTTCTTC	CASSALSGGAGGEQFF
TRBV20-1	15	-	TRBJ2-5	few	TGCAGTGCTAGAGCCCGGACGGGGGCAGGGAAGACCCAGTACTTC	CSARARTGAGKTQYF
TRBV14	14	-	TRBJ1-2	few	TGTGCCAGCAGCCAAGCCCTAACAGGTTATGGCTACACCTTC	CASSQALTGYGYTF
TRBV6-2/TRBV6-3	16	-	TRBJ1-5	-	TGTGCCAGCAGTTATGGCGGGGGAAATAGCAATCAGCCCCAGCATTTT	CASSYGGGNSNQPQHF
TRBV10-2	13	-	TRBJ1-5	-	TGCGCCAGCAGTGAAGGGAGGGGTCAGCCCCAGCATTTT	CASSEGRGQPQHF
TRBV7-9	14	-	TRBJ1-2	few	TGTGCCAGCAGCTTAATAAGGACAGATGGTGGCTACACCTTC	CASSLIRTDGGYTF
TRBV4-2	14	TRBD2	TRBJ2-3	-	TGTGCCAGCAGCCAAGATCGGGGGGGTGATACGCAGTATTTT	CASSQDRGGDTQYF
TRBV15	17	TRBD1	TRBJ2-2	once	TGTGCCACCAGCAGAGGTGCCTCAGGGGGCCTAGGCGGGGAGCTGTTTTTT	CATSRGASGGLGGELFF
TRBV7-9	17	TRBD1	TRBJ1-3	-	TGTGCCAGCAGCACCCCGGGACAGCGGATCTCTGGAAACACCATATATTTT	CASSTPGQRISGNTIYF
TRBV7-2	15	-	TRBJ1-2	-	TGTGCCAGCAGCCTTCGAACAGGGAGGGACTATGGCTACACCTTC	CASSLRTGRDYGYTF
TRBV7-9	13	-	TRBJ2-2	few	TGTGCCAGCAAGGGCGGGGTCACCGGGGAGCTGTTTTTT	CASKGGVTGELFF
TRBV11-2	15	-	TRBJ2-5	few	TGTGCCAGCAGCTTAGTTGGCGCTTCTGGAGAGACCCAGTACTTC	CASSLVGASGETQYF
TRBV7-6	18	-	TRBJ2-5	few	TGTGCCAGCAGCTGGGGGCGCACAGGGCTTCCTTCTCAAGAGACCCAGTACTTC	CASSWGRTGLPSQETQYF
TRBV27	15	TRBD2	TRBJ2-3	few	TGTGCCAGCAGGATAGTCGGGGGGGCCCAAGATACGCAGTATTTT	CASRIVGGAQDTQYF
TRBV20-1	14	-	TRBJ2-1	many	TGCAGTGCAACCCTCGGGCGGGTCATGAATGAGCAGTTCTTC	CSATLGRVMNEQFF
TRBV12-3/TRBV12-4	15	-	TRBJ1-1	few	TGTGCCAGCAATTCCCCCGTGAGGGGGAACACTGAAGCTTTCTTT	CASNSPVRGNTEAFF
TRBV4-3	15	-	TRBJ1-5	-	TGCGCCAGCAGCCAAGATTCTAAGGGGGATCAGCCCCAGCATTTT	CASSQDSKGDQPQHF